This TCR beta chain was observed in a study of T cells in women clearing cervical HPV infection. Study-wide background: Case blood was drawn a median 149 days after lesion detection. Study conclusions and caveats: Associations may precede or follow infection; HPV-specific or memory T cells were not isolated. Richness differences could reflect unmeasured T-cell content per sample.

About this clone: What it binds is unknown.

Sequencing was performed with immunoSEQ multiplex PCR; in TCRdb, only in-frame clones are kept and a portion is missing. The sample holds approximately 49,000 clones. The sample was blood buffy coat. The clonotype originates from a woman between 18 and 70 years old with a cervical HPV16 infection that either progressed to CIN3+ or cleared (not recorded which).

CDR3 in amino acids: CASTLGQGSGYTF. CDR3 DNA, as far as it was read: TGTGCCAGCACCCTTGGACAGGGAAGTGGC. The chain carries TRBV12-3 or TRBV12-4 and TRBJ1-2, with 8 bases fitting TRBD1. Coverage ceases 3 residues before the CDR3 finishes, and the germline J gene fills in the end. The CDR3 loop spans 13 amino acids. V gave up 7 bases and J gave up 7 bases; unmatched junction bases: 8.